The 8 T cell receptor beta chains given below trace back to one sample, sequenced in a study of blood T cell repertoires in COVID-19. Method: immunoSEQ multiplex PCR; TCRdb's copy keeps in-frame clones and lacks some. Of a few hundred thousand clones listed, roughly nine tenths are singletons. The sample comprised peripheral blood. These receptors all stem from a man between 60 and 75 years old with acute or convalescent COVID-19.

This clone was counted once. CDR3 in amino acids: CASSSLSGVGAFF. The CDR3 coding sequence is TGTGCCAGCAGTTCCCTATCAGGGGTCGGAGCTTTCTTT. The chain joins TRBV28 to TRBJ1-1, with D perhaps matching TRBD1 (6 bases). CDR3 length equals 13 residues. Looked up from germline, CDR1 is MDHEN and CDR2 is SYDVKM. Trimming took 4 bases from V and 10 from J, leaving 16 bases between them. Full variable domain (missing parts from reference TRBV28 and TRBJ1-1): DVKVTQSSRYLVKRTGEKVFLECVQDMDHENMFWYRQDPGLGLRLIYFSYDVKMKEKGDIPEGYSVSREKKERFSLILESASTNQTSMYLCASSSLSGVGAFFGQGTRLTVV.

This chain uses TRBV7-2 with TRBJ1-1, with TRBD1 matching over 7 bases. CDR1 is SGHTA, CDR2 FQGNSA, per germline. The CDR3 has 14 amino acids. V shed 6 bases, J shed 0 bases, and the junction held 4 bases outside the gene matches. CDR3 bases: TGTGCCAGCAGACCGACAGGGATGAACACTGAAGCTTTCTTT. Protein: CASRPTGMNTEAFF.

J is TRBJ2-7 and V is TRBV5-6, with a possible D match to TRBD2 (6 bases). Germline V gene lookup returns CDR1 SGHDT and CDR2 YYEEEE. V lost 1 base and J lost 2, with 13 bases in between. The CDR3 extends over 15 amino acids. CDR3 loop: CASSLYGGLTYEQYF. The CDR3, as DNA: TGTGCCAGCAGCTTGTATGGGGGGTTAACCTACGAGCAGTACTTC.

The chain joins TRBV27 to TRBJ1-4, with TRBD1 identical over 8 bases. The CDR3 consists of 15 residues. V shed 6 bases and J 4 bases; nucleotides not matched to a gene: 7. The germline V gene encodes CDR1 MNHEY and CDR2 SMNVEV (reference sequence). This CDR3 reads CASRPLDRDNEKLFF. The CDR3 bases are TGTGCCAGCAGACCCTTGGACAGGGATAATGAAAAACTGTTTTTT.

This chain joins TRBV6-2 or TRBV6-3 and TRBJ2-5; the match to TRBD1 covers 8 bases. Germline trimming cut 2 bases from V and 5 bases from J; bases unmatched to any gene: 7. The V gene's germline CDR1 is MNHEY and CDR2 SVGEGT. This CDR3 has 15 residues. The CDR3 bases are TGTGCCAGCAGTTACACCGGGACAGGCGGTGAGACCCAGTACTTC. Encoded protein: CASSYTGTGGETQYF.

The V gene is TRBV30, the J gene TRBJ2-5, with 7 bases aligning to TRBD1. With 5 bases clipped from V and 3 bases from J, the junction kept 3 bases outside the gene matches. Germline V lookup: CDR1 GTSNPN, CDR2 SVGIG (reference sequence). The CDR3 has 12 residues. CDR3 protein: CAWGTVEETQYF. CDR3 DNA sequence: TGTGCCTGGGGGACAGTCGAAGAGACCCAGTACTTC.

V usage is TRBV6-6 and J usage is TRBJ2-7; TRBD2 might be the D (5 bases). In germline, CDR1 is MNHNY, CDR2 SVGAGI (reference sequence). Trimming cost V 2 bases and J 3 bases, with 17 bases left between them. CDR3 length: 16 amino acids. The CDR3, as DNA: TGTGCCAGCAGTTACCATTCGGGCCGCGGAGGCTACGAGCAGTACTTC. Protein product: CASSYHSGRGGYEQYF.

The V call is TRBV7-2, the J call TRBJ2-3; a possible D gene is TRBD2 (5 bases). This CDR3 has 14 residues. Germline V lookup: CDR1 SGHTA, CDR2 FQGNSA. V was trimmed by 5 bases and J by 2 bases, leaving 11 bases between them. CDR3 nucleotides: TGTGCCAGCAGCGTCCGGACTTACACAGATACGCAGTATTTT. This gives the protein CASSVRTYTDTQYF.